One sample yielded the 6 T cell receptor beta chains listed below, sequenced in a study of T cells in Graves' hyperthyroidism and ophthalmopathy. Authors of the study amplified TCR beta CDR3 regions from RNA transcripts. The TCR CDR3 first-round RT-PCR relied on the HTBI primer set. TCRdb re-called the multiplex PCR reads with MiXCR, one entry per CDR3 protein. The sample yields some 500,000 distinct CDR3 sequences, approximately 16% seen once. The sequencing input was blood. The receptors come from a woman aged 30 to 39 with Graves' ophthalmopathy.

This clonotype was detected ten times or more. CDR3 coding DNA: TGCGCCAGCAGCTCGCGTGGCTTGGGGGCATACGAGCAGTACTTC. Translating it yields CASSSRGLGAYEQYF. The chain uses TRBV5-1 and TRBJ2-7; TRBD1 is a possible D gene (6 bases). There are 15 residues in the CDR3. The V gene lost 3 bases and the J gene lost 4 bases, with 17 bases spanning the gap. Germline CDR1 reads SGHRS; CDR2 reads YFSETQ.

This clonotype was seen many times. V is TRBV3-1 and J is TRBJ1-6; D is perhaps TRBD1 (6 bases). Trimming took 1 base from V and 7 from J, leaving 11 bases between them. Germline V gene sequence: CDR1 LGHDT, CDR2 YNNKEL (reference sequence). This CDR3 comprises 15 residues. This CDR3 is CASSQGTAGNSPLHF. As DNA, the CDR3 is TGTGCCAGCAGCCAAGGGACAGCAGGAAATTCACCCCTCCACTTT.

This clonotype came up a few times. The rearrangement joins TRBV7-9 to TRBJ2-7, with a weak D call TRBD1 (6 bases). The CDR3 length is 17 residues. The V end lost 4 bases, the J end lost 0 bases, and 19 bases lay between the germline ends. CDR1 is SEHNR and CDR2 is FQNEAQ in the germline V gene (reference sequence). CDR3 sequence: CASSSRRRDRSSYEQYF. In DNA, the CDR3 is TGTGCCAGCAGCTCCCGCCGTCGAGACAGGAGCTCCTACGAGCAGTACTTC.

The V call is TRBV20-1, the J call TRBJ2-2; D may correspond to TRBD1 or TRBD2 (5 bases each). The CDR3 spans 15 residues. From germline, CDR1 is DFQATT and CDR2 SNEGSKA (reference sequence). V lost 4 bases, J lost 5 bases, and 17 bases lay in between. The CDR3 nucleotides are TGCAGTGCTACCTTGGGGGAAAAAGGGACCGGGGAGCTGTTTTTT. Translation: CSATLGEKGTGELFF.

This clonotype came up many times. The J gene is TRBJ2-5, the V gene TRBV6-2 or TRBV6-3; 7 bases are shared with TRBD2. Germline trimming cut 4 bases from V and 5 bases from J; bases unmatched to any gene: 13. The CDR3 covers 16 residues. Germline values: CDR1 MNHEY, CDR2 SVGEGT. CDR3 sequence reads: CASSWGAGLLEETQYF. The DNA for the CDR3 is TGTGCCAGCAGTTGGGGAGCGGGACTGCTCGAGGAGACCCAGTACTTC.

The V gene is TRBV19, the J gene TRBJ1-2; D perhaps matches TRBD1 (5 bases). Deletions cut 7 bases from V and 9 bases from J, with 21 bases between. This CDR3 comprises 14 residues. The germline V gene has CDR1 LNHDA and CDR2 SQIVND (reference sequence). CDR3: CASKPGPSLLSYTF. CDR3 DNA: TGTGCCAGTAAACCGGGACCCTCGCTTTTGAGCTACACCTTC.